The 28 T cell receptor beta chains presented below share a single source sample, sequenced in a study of shared clonotypes between healthy human individuals. Profiling relied on immunoSEQ multiplex PCR, and the TCRdb table lists in-frame clones only, not all of them. The data hold 2.5 million or so clones, with 90% to 95% observed a single time. The sequenced sample was naive CD4+ T cells sorted from blood. Subset here: CD45RA+ positively selected. Receptor source: a man between 18 and 29 years old in good health.

V gene TRBV28 combines with J gene TRBJ2-5, with D possibly TRBD1 on 5 matching bases. The better agreement between TRBJ2-7 and the DNA end casts doubt on the J call. CDR3 length: 13 residues. Germline V gives CDR1 MDHEN, CDR2 SYDVKM. Here the CDR3 DNA reads TGTGCCAGCAGCACAGGACCTCCCTACGAGCAGTACTTC. It translates to CASSTGPPYEQYF.

The rearrangement links TRBV28 to TRBJ1-4; no reliable D call. CDR1 and CDR2 (germline): MDHEN, SYDVKM. The CDR3 loop spans 13 amino acids. V lost 6 bases, J lost 6 bases, and 11 bases lay in between. In DNA form, the CDR3 reads TGTGCCAGCAGCCTTTTGGGGTATGAAAAACTGTTTTTT. It encodes CASSLLGYEKLFF.

This sequence joins TRBV11-2 and TRBJ1-5; 7 bases line up with TRBD1. Looked up from germline, CDR1 is SGHAT and CDR2 is FQNNGV. CDR3 length: 15 amino acids. The J segment lost 7 bases and the V segment lost 2 bases, leaving 8 bases of the junction unmatched. The CDR3 coding sequence is TGTGCCAGCAGCTTAAATGGGGTACAGGGGCAGCCCCAGCATTTT. It translates to CASSLNGVQGQPQHF.

A few counts support this clone. The chain employs TRBV27 and TRBJ2-5; D is uncertain. CDR3 length: 13 amino acids. Between the trimmed V and J ends, which lost 5 bases and 5 bases, there was a span of 12 bases. Germline CDR1 and CDR2: MNHEY and SMNVEV (reference sequence). The CDR3 is CASSPYNVETQYF. The CDR3 nucleotides read TGTGCCAGCAGTCCCTACAACGTGGAGACCCAGTACTTC.

J is TRBJ1-4 and V is TRBV5-1, with 11 bases identical to TRBD1. V trimming: 4 bases; J trimming: 7 bases; junction bases outside the gene matches: 9. CDR1 is SGHRS, CDR2 YFSETQ, per germline. CDR3 length: 16 residues. The CDR3: CASSPGRTGGSEKLFF. In DNA form, the CDR3 reads TGCGCCAGCAGCCCGGGCAGGACAGGGGGCTCTGAAAAACTGTTTTTT.

This clone was counted a single time. The V gene is TRBV11-2, the J gene TRBJ2-7, with a tentative D call TRBD1 (7 bases). The V end lost 1 base, the J end lost 12 bases, and 16 bases lay between the germline ends. This CDR3 is built from 13 residues. In germline, CDR1 is SGHAT, CDR2 FQNNGV. The CDR3 DNA reads as TGTGCCAGCAGCTTAGGGGAGGTGGACAGGTGGTACTTC. The encoded protein is CASSLGEVDRWYF.

The table lists this clone with a count of one. The chain joins TRBV30 to TRBJ2-5; TRBD1 or TRBD2 may be the D gene (5 bases each). TRBJ2-7 matches the DNA end more closely, so the J call is doubtful. The CDR3 consists of 13 residues. The germline V gene encodes CDR1 GTSNPN and CDR2 SVGIG (reference sequence). The CDR3 bases are TGTGCCTGGAGTGCCCAGGGACCCGGCGAGCAGTACTTC. This encodes CAWSAQGPGEQYF.

The chain couples TRBV27 to TRBJ2-2; TRBD2 matches at 14 bases. CDR3 length: 18 amino acids. Germline V gene data show CDR1 as MNHEY and CDR2 as SMNVEV (reference sequence). Germline trimming cut 5 bases from V and 2 bases from J; bases unmatched to any gene: 7. In DNA, the CDR3 is TGTGCCAGCAGTCGCCCGACTAGCGGGAGGGCCAACACCGGGGAGCTGTTTTTT. Protein: CASSRPTSGRANTGELFF.

As regards this clone: Distinct nucleotide sequences in the sample also encode this CDR3. The chain recombines TRBV5-1 with TRBJ1-3; tentatively, D is TRBD1 (5 bases). Germline CDR1 SGHRS, CDR2 YFSETQ. Trimming took 2 bases from V and 2 from J, leaving 11 bases between them. The CDR3 contains 15 residues. CDR3 region: CASSLTGEAGNTIYF. DNA for the CDR3: TGCGCCAGCAGCTTAACGGGGGAGGCTGGAAACACCATATATTTT.

J is TRBJ2-7 and V is TRBV30, with TRBD1 identical over 8 bases. CDR3 length equals 14 residues. V dropped 0 bases and J dropped 6; count of bases not matched to a gene: 7. Germline lookup yields CDR1 GTSNPN and CDR2 SVGIG (reference sequence). Here the CDR3 DNA reads TGTGCCTGGAGTGTACTTGGGACAGGTAGCGAGCAGTACTTC. It specifies CAWSVLGTGSEQYF.

This clone was picked up a small number of times. V and J are TRBV4-2 and TRBJ1-5; unclear D gene. The CDR3 consists of 13 residues. CDR1 is LGHNA and CDR2 is YNFKEQ in the germline V gene. V gave up 4 bases and J gave up 8 bases, with 12 bases separating them. CDR3 sequence: CASSPTLAEPQHF. The DNA for the CDR3 is TGTGCCAGCAGCCCAACGTTGGCAGAGCCCCAGCATTTT.

This rearrangement joins TRBV27 to TRBJ2-6, with D maybe TRBD2 (5 bases). Trimming took off 10 bases at V and 6 bases at J, with 16 bases between the two ends. The CDR3 runs 14 residues. The V gene's germline CDR1 is MNHEY and CDR2 SMNVEV (reference sequence). The CDR3 DNA is TGTGCCACCGCCCGGGGTCCGATGGCCAACGTCCTGACTTTC. Translated: CATARGPMANVLTF.

The chain has TRBV19 and TRBJ1-1; D remains ambiguous. Per germline, CDR1 LNHDA and CDR2 SQIVND (reference sequence). This CDR3 is 13 amino acids long. V lost 3 bases to trimming and J lost 4 bases, with 9 bases between them. The CDR3 region has the DNA TGTGCCAGTAGTATCCGGCCCGGCACTGAAGCTTTCTTT. Residues: CASSIRPGTEAFF.

This clone was detected a few times. One end of the junction is discordant with germline, which a read error may explain. The chain joins TRBV11-2 to TRBJ1-6; D not resolved. Per the germline V gene, CDR1 is SGHAT and CDR2 is FQNNGV. The CDR3 has 8 residues. The CDR3 coding sequence is TGTGCCAGCAGCTTAGAACCCTTT. Translation: CASSLEPF.

As concerns this clone: The same CDR3 is also encoded by other DNA sequences in this sample. CDR3 DNA: TGTGCCAGCAGCCTAAAGAGGCTGAACACTGAAGCTTTCTTT. This codes for CASSLKRLNTEAFF. This chain joins TRBV7-2 and TRBJ1-1; no clear D gene. There are 14 residues in the CDR3. V gave up 5 bases and J gave up 0 bases, with 10 bases separating them. Germline V gene lookup returns CDR1 SGHTA and CDR2 FQGNSA.

The rearrangement joins TRBV29-1 to TRBJ2-5; no definite D call. From germline, CDR1 is SQVTM and CDR2 ANQGSEA. Trimming stripped 6 bases from V and 5 bases from J, with 13 bases between. The CDR3 covers 12 residues. The CDR3 protein is CSVFHVLETQYF. The CDR3 nucleotides are TGCAGCGTGTTTCACGTCCTGGAGACCCAGTACTTC.

The chain carries TRBV11-2 and TRBJ2-7; D is unresolved. The CDR3 spans 14 residues. The V gene's germline CDR1 is SGHAT and CDR2 FQNNGV. The V end was cut by 3 bases, the J end by 1 base, with 10 bases between. CDR3 nucleotide sequence: TGTGCCAGCAGCTTGTCGCAGCTATCCTACGAGCAGTACTTC. Protein sequence: CASSLSQLSYEQYF.

This sequence joins TRBV6-1 and TRBJ2-7; 8 positions agree with TRBD1. V was clipped by 6 bases and J by 1 base; unmatched bases: 5. CDR3 size: 14 residues. Germline V gives CDR1 MNHNS, CDR2 SASEGT. CDR3 bases: TGTGCCAGCAGGGACAGGGCTTTATCCTACGAGCAGTACTTC. Residues: CASRDRALSYEQYF.

This clone was picked up a small number of times. The V and J genes are TRBV5-4 and TRBJ1-4; D is possibly TRBD1 (6 bases). Deletions cut 0 bases from V and 6 bases from J, with 15 bases between. The germline V gene has CDR1 SGHNT and CDR2 YYREEE (reference sequence). The CDR3 loop spans 16 amino acids. The CDR3: CASSLDPGARDEKLFF. In DNA, the CDR3 is TGTGCCAGCAGCTTGGACCCAGGGGCGCGAGATGAAAAACTGTTTTTT.

The chain recombines TRBV2 with TRBJ1-2, with a possible D match to TRBD1 (5 bases). V lost 4 bases and J 8 bases, leaving 17 bases between the germline ends. The germline V gene has CDR1 SNHLY and CDR2 FYNNEI. CDR3 length: 14 residues. The CDR3, as DNA: TGTGCCAGCAGTGTTCGGGGGGAGGAGTACGGCTACACCTTC. Translation gives CASSVRGEEYGYTF. The whole variable domain, filled in from reference TRBV2 and TRBJ1-2, reads EPEVTQTPSHQVTQMGQEVILRCVPISNHLYFYWYRQILGQKVEFLVSFYNNEISEKSEIFDDQFSVERPDGSNFTLKIRSTKLEDSAMYFCASSVRGEEYGYTFGSGTRLTVV.

The chain couples TRBV6-1 to TRBJ1-1, with TRBD1 as a possible D gene (5 bases). CDR1 is MNHNS and CDR2 is SASEGT in the germline V gene. CDR3 length: 11 residues. The V end lost 6 bases, the J end lost 11 bases, and 13 bases lay between the germline ends. The CDR3: CASRRGVVAFF. The DNA of the CDR3 is TGTGCCAGCAGAAGAGGGGTGGTTGCTTTCTTT.

The chain combines TRBV30 with TRBJ2-3; no firm D call. Germline loops: CDR1 GTSNPN, CDR2 SVGIG (reference sequence). The CDR3 loop spans 13 amino acids. Trimming took off 4 bases at V and 2 bases at J, with 10 bases between the two ends. DNA of the CDR3: TGTGCCTGGAACCCCAGGCTCACAGATACGCAGTATTTT. Translating it yields CAWNPRLTDTQYF.

The rearrangement joins TRBV2 to TRBJ1-3; TRBD1 agrees at 7 bases. CDR3 length: 13 amino acids. Unmatched junction bases numbered 4, after V lost 8 bases and J lost 3 bases. The germline V gene has CDR1 SNHLY and CDR2 FYNNEI. CDR3 nucleotides: TGTGCCAGCGCACGGGACAGTGGAAACACCATATATTTT. Its protein product is CASARDSGNTIYF.

Remarks on this clone: This same CDR3 is encoded by further DNA sequences in the sample. The chain recombines TRBV5-1 with TRBJ2-1; 8 nucleotides align to TRBD1. The CDR3 length is 14 residues. In germline, CDR1 is SGHRS, CDR2 YFSETQ. After removal of 4 bases from V and 7 bases from J, the junction contained 7 bases not matched to a gene. The chain's CDR3 is CASSLGTGSNEQFF. In DNA form, the CDR3 reads TGCGCCAGCAGCCTGGGGACAGGCTCGAATGAGCAGTTCTTC. Supplemented by reference TRBV5-1 and TRBJ2-1, the full variable domain reads KAGVTQTPRYLIKTRGQQVTLSCSPISGHRSVSWYQQTPGQGLQFLFEYFSETQRNKGNFPGRFSGRQFSNSRSEMNVSTLELGDSALYLCASSLGTGSNEQFFGPGTRLTVL.

The CDR3 coding sequence is TGTGCCAGCAGCTTAGACGGGAGCACCGGGGAGCTGTTTTTT. This encodes CASSLDGSTGELFF. The chain uses TRBV7-8 and TRBJ2-2; perhaps TRBD2 as D (6 bases). V lost 1 base, J lost 4 bases, and 7 bases lay in between. Germline V lookup: CDR1 SGHVS, CDR2 FQNEAQ. CDR3 length: 14 amino acids.

CDR3 protein: CASSTANQETQYF. The CDR3 DNA reads TGTGCCAGCAGCACAGCAAACCAAGAGACCCAGTACTTC. The chain links TRBV5-4 to TRBJ2-5, with D uncertain. V lost 4 bases, J lost 0 bases, and 7 bases lay in between. Germline values: CDR1 SGHNT, CDR2 YYREEE (reference sequence). The CDR3 totals 13 residues.

This chain links TRBV4-3 with TRBJ1-1; D is perhaps TRBD1 (5 bases). The germline gives CDR1 LGHNA, CDR2 YSLEER. The V gene lost 1 base and the J gene lost 5 bases, with 17 bases spanning the gap. The CDR3 loop spans 16 amino acids. In DNA form, the CDR3 reads TGCGCCAGCAGCCAAGTCGGCTTCCGGGGGGAGACTGAAGCTTTCTTT. Its translation: CASSQVGFRGETEAFF.

J is TRBJ1-2 and V is TRBV30, with unresolved D. The CDR3 length is 16 residues. The germline V gene encodes CDR1 GTSNPN and CDR2 SVGIG (reference sequence). V lost 0 bases and J 4 bases, leaving 18 bases between the germline ends. The CDR3 reads CAWSVLKGFSVYGYTF. In DNA form, the CDR3 reads TGTGCCTGGAGTGTACTTAAAGGGTTCTCGGTCTATGGCTACACCTTC. The entire variable domain, with the rest obtained from reference TRBV30 and TRBJ1-2, is as follows: SQTIHQWPATLVQPVGSPLSLECTVEGTSNPNLYWYRQAAGRGLQLLFYSVGIGQISSEVPQNLSASRPQDRQFILSSKKLLLSDSGFYLCAWSVLKGFSVYGYTFGSGTRLTVV.